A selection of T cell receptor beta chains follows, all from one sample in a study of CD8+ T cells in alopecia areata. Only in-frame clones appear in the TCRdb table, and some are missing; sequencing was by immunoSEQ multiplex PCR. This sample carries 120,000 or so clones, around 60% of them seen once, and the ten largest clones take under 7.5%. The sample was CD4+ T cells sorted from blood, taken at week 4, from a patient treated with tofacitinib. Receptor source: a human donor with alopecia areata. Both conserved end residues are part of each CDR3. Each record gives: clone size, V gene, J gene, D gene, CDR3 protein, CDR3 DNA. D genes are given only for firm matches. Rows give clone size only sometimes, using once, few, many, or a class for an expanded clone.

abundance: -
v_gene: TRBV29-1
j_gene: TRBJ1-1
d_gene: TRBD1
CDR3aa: CSVKGTAEAFF
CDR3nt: TGCAGCGTGAAGGGGACAGCCGAAGCTTTCTTT

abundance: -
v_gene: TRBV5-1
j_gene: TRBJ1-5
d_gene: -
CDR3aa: CASSLPESNQPQHF
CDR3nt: TGCGCCAGCAGCTTGCCCGAAAGCAATCAGCCCCAGCATTTT

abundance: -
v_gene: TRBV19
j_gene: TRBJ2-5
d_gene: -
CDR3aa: CASSPSRETQYF
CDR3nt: TGTGCCAGTAGTCCCTCGCGGGAGACCCAGTACTTC

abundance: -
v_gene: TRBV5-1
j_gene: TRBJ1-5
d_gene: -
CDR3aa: CASSLETPDQPQHF
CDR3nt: TGCGCCAGCAGCTTGGAGACACCCGATCAGCCCCAGCATTTT

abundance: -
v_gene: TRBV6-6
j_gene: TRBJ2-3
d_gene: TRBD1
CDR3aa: CASRRGTGDTQYF
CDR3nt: TGTGCCAGCCGGAGGGGGACAGGAGATACGCAGTATTTT

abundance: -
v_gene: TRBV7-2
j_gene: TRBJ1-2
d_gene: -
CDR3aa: CASSLANGYTF
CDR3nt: TGTGCCAGCAGCTTAGCCAATGGCTACACCTTC

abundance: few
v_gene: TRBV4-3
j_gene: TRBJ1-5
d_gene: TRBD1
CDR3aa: CASSSDRGRQPQHF
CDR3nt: TGCGCCAGCAGTTCCGACAGGGGGCGGCAGCCCCAGCATTTT

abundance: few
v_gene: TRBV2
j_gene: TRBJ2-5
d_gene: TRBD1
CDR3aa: CASSFRDRGSGTQYF
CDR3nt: TGTGCCAGCAGCTTCCGGGACAGGGGGTCGGGGACCCAGTACTTC

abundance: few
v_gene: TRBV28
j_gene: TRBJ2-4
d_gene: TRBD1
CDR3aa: CASSGTGDGIQYF
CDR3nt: TGTGCCAGCAGTGGGACAGGGGACGGCATTCAGTACTTC

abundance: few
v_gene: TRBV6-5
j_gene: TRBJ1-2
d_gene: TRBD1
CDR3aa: CASSYSGTGVGYTF
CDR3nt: TGTGCCAGCAGTTACTCGGGGACAGGGGTTGGCTACACCTTC

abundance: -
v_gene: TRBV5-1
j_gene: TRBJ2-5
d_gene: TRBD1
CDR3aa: CASSRTRGQGEETQYF
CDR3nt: TGCGCCAGCAGCCGCACACGAGGACAGGGGGAAGAGACCCAGTACTTC

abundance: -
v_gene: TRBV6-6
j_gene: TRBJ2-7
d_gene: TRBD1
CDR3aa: CASSKGTAPYEQYF
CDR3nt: TGTGCCAGCAGTAAAGGGACAGCCCCCTACGAGCAGTACTTC

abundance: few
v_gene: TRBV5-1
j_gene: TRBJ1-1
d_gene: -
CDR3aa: CASSLPGTQRQF
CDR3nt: TGCGCCAGCAGCTTGCCCGGGACCCAAAGGCAATTT

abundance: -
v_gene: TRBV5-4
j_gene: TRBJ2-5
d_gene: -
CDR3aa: CASSLWGGRETQYF
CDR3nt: TGTGCCAGCAGCCTGTGGGGGGGCCGTGAGACCCAGTACTTC

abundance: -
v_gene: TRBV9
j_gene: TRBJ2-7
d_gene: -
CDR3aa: CASSVGANRLSYEQYF
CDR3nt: TGTGCCAGCAGCGTAGGGGCAAACAGGCTCTCCTACGAGCAGTACTTC

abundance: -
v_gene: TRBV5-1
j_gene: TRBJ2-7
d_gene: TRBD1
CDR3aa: CASSVPGTGIYEQYF
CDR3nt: TGCGCCAGCAGCGTGCCCGGGACAGGGATCTACGAGCAGTACTTC

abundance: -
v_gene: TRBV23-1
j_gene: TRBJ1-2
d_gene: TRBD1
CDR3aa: CASSHRRGSYGYTF
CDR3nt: TGCGCCAGCAGTCACCGCAGGGGGAGCTATGGCTACACCTTC

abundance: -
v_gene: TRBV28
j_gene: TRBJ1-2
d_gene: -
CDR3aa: CASETPGGFYGYTF
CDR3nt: TGTGCCAGCGAAACCCCGGGGGGCTTCTATGGCTACACCTTC

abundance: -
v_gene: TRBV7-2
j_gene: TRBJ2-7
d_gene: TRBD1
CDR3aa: CASSLAEGARQYEQYF
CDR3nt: TGTGCCAGCAGCTTAGCAGAGGGGGCCCGACAGTACGAGCAGTACTTC

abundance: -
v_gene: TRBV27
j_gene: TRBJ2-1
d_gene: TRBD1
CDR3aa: CASSQQGSWHNEQFF
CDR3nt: TGTGCCAGCAGTCAACAGGGGAGTTGGCACAATGAGCAGTTCTTC

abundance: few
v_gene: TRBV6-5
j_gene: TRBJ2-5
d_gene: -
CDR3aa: CASSYARQETQYF
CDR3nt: TGTGCCAGCAGTTATGCCAGACAAGAGACCCAGTACTTC

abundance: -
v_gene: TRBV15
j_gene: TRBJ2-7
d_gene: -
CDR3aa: CATSRAYLDTYEQYF
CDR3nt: TGTGCCACCAGCAGAGCTTATCTAGATACCTACGAGCAGTACTTC

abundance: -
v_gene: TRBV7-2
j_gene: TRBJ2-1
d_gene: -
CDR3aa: CASSTTGGNEQFF
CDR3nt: TGTGCCAGCAGCACTACCGGGGGCAATGAGCAGTTCTTC

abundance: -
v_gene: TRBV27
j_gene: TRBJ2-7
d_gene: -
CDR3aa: CASSFTGSSYEQYF
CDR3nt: TGTGCCAGCAGTTTTACAGGGTCTTCCTACGAGCAGTACTTC

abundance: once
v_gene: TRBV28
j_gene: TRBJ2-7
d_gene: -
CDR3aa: CASSPPGTLSYEQYF
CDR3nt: TGTGCCAGCAGTCCCCCCGGGACACTTTCCTACGAGCAGTACTTC

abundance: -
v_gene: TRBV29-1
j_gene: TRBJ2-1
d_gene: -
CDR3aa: CSVEVNSYRQFF
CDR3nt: TGCAGCGTTGAAGTGAACAGCTATCGGCAGTTCTTC

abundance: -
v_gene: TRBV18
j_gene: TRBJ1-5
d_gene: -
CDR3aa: CASSHDRNQPQHF
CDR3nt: TGTGCCAGCTCACATGACAGGAATCAGCCCCAGCATTTT

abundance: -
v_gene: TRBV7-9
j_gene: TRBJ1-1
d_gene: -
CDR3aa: CASSSRRVGTTEAFF
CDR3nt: TGTGCCAGCAGCTCACGCCGGGTAGGGACCACTGAAGCTTTCTTT

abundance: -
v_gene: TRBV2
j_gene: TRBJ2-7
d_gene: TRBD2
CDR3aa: CASREGLAGVYEQYF
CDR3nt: TGTGCCAGCAGGGAAGGACTAGCGGGAGTGTACGAGCAGTACTTC

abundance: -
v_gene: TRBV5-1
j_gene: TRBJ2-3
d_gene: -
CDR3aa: CASSFAETDTQYF
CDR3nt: TGCGCCAGCAGCTTTGCAGAGACAGATACGCAGTATTTT

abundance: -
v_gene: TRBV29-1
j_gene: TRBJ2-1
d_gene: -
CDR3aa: CSVEERRDRIRNEQFF
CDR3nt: TGCAGCGTTGAAGAAAGGCGAGACAGGATCCGGAATGAGCAGTTCTTC

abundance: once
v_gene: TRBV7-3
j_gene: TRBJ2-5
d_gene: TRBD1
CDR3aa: CASSSGTGSVETQYF
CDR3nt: TGTGCCAGCAGCTCCGGGACAGGGTCGGTAGAGACCCAGTACTTC

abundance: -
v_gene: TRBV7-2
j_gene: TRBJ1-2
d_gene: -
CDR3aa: CASSLNSGVGYTF
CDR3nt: TGTGCCAGCAGCTTAAACTCGGGGGTTGGCTACACCTTC

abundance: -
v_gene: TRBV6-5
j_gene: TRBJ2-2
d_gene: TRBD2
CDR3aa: CASTAGGFTGELFF
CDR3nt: TGTGCCAGCACGGCGGGAGGTTTCACCGGGGAGCTGTTTTTT

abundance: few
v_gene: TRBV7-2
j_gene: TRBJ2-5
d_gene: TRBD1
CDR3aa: CASSSGQGALETQYF
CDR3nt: TGTGCCAGCAGCTCAGGACAGGGGGCGTTGGAGACCCAGTACTTC

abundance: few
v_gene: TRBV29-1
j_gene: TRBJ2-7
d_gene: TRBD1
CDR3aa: CSGARQGANEQYF
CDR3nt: TGCAGCGGGGCGCGGCAGGGGGCTAACGAGCAGTACTTC

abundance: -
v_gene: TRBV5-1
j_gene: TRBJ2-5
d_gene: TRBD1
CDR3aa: CASSIRSDRGGETQYF
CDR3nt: TGCGCCAGCAGCATCCGGTCCGACAGGGGTGGAGAGACCCAGTACTTC

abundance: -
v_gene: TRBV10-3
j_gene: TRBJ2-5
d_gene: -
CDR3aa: CAISAPESQETQYF
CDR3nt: TGTGCCATCAGTGCGCCGGAGAGCCAAGAGACCCAGTACTTC

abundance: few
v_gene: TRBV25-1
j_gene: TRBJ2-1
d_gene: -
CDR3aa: CASSYNEQFF
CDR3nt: TGTGCCAGCAGTTACAATGAGCAGTTCTTC

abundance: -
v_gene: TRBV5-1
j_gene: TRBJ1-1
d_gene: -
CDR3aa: CASSLVGTAGTEAFF
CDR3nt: TGCGCCAGCAGCTTGGTTGGGACCGCAGGCACTGAAGCTTTCTTT

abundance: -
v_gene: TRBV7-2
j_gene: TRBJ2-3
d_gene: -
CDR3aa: CASSRTQDTQYF
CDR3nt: TGTGCCAGCAGCCGGACACAGGATACGCAGTATTTT

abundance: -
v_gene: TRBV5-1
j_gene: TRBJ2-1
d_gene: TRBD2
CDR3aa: CASSSGLDSHNEQFF
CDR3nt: TGCGCCAGCAGCTCGGGACTAGATTCCCACAATGAGCAGTTCTTC

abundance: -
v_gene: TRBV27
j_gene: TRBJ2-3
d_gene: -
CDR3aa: CASSFGSRTDTQYF
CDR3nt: TGTGCCAGCAGTTTTGGGAGCCGCACAGATACGCAGTATTTT

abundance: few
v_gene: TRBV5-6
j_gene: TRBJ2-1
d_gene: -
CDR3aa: CASSRSFSYNEQFF
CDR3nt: TGTGCCAGCAGTCGGAGTTTTTCCTACAATGAGCAGTTCTTC

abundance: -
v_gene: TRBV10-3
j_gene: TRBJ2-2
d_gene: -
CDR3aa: CASQGRQNTGELFF
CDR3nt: TGTGCCTCCCAGGGGCGTCAGAACACCGGGGAGCTGTTTTTT

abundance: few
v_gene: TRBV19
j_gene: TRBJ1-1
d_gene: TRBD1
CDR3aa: CSLLGGQSMNTEAFF
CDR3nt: TGTTCCCTCCTGGGGGGACAGAGCATGAACACTGAAGCTTTCTTT

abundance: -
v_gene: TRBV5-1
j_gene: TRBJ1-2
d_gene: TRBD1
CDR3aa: CASSPELGRTGENGYTF
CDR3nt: TGCGCCAGCAGCCCGGAACTGGGGAGGACAGGGGAGAATGGCTACACCTTC

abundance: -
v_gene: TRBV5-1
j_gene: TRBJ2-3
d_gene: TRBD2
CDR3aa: CASSSSTSGASTDTQYF
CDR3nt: TGCGCCAGCAGCTCCTCCACTAGCGGGGCTAGCACAGATACGCAGTATTTT

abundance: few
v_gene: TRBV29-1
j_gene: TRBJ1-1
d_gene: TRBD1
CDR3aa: CSVKGQGHEAFF
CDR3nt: TGCAGCGTTAAAGGACAGGGGCATGAAGCTTTCTTT

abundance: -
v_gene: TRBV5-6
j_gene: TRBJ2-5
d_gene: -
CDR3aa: CASSLTTGVVETQYF
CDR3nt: TGTGCCAGCAGCTTGACAACGGGGGTCGTGGAGACCCAGTACTTC

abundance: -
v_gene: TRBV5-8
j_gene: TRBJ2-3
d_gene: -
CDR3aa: CASSLSRRWDGRRDTQYF
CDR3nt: TGTGCCAGCAGCTTAAGTCGGCGGTGGGATGGACGTCGCGATACGCAGTATTTT

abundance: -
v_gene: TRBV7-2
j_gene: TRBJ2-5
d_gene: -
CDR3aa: CASSILPETQYF
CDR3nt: TGTGCCAGCAGCATTCTCCCAGAGACCCAGTACTTC

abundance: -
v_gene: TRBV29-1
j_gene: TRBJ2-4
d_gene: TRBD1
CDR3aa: CSAGQGLGIQYF
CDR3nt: TGCAGCGCGGGACAGGGGTTAGGCATTCAGTACTTC